This TCR beta chain was captured by sequencing in a study of blood T cell repertoires in COVID-19. Study background: The United States, Italy and Spain provided the acute and convalescent COVID-19 samples. PBMCs, B-cell-depleted T cells, or T cells were the source of the cDNA or gDNA that made up the material.

The CDR3 runs to 11 residues. From germline, CDR1 is SQVTM and CDR2 ANQGSEA. V shed 0 bases and J shed 6 bases, with 5 bases lying between them. In the authors' methods: By means of reference gene primer amplification, nucleated cell counts were estimated. The repertoire was sequenced with immunoSEQ multiplex PCR; TCRdb's copy has only in-frame clones and lacks some. The V and J calls and the clone size are those of that table, but D and trimming were determined from the DNA. Of 90,000 to 100,000 clones listed, nearly 90% were seen once; the top ten hold around 4.5%. The chain uses TRBV29-1 and TRBJ1-1; D ambiguous. Sequenced sample: peripheral blood. The sequence derives from a man in his 70s with acute or convalescent COVID-19. The CDR3: CSVEDYPEAFF. CDR3 nucleotides: TGCAGCGTTGAAGATTATCCTGAAGCTTTCTTT.